This entry lists 27 T cell receptor beta chains sequenced from one sample in a study of cytomegalovirus exposure and HLA in healthy donors. 60 Vbeta and 13 Jbeta primers were used in PCR. Libraries were prepared by immunoSEQ multiplex PCR; TCRdb keeps only in-frame clonotypes and omits some of them. The sample comprises 150,000 to 200,000 clones, just over 75% of which are singletons, and approximately 1.5% rests with the top ten. Input material: PBMCs. These receptor sequences come from a woman aged 25 to 39 in good health and CMV-seropositive.

In DNA, the CDR3 is TGTGCCAGCAGCCAAGATACCCTATGGACAGTATCTGTAGGTGGCTACACCTTC. This encodes CASSQDTLWTVSVGGYTF. This sequence joins TRBV14 and TRBJ1-2, with D possibly being TRBD1 (6 bases). The CDR3 totals 18 residues. V was clipped by 0 bases and J by 7 bases, with 24 bases between them. CDR1 SGHDN and CDR2 FVKESK come from the germline V gene.

V usage is TRBV27 and J usage is TRBJ1-1, with 7 nucleotides matching TRBD1. Germline V gives CDR1 MNHEY, CDR2 SMNVEV (reference sequence). CDR3 length equals 16 residues. The J segment lost 0 bases and the V segment lost 7 bases, leaving 11 bases of the junction unmatched. This CDR3 reads CASISLGQQLNTEAFF. The CDR3 DNA is TGTGCCAGCATATCCCTGGGACAGCAATTGAACACTGAAGCTTTCTTT.

This clone has a single count. This chain connects TRBV9 to TRBJ2-1; D possibly corresponds to TRBD1 (6 bases). Trimming pared 4 bases from V and 0 bases from J, leaving 17 bases between. CDR3 length: 17 amino acids. The germline gives CDR1 SGDLS, CDR2 YYNGEE. CDR3 nucleotides: TGTGCCAGCAGCCACACTGGGGGCACGAGCTCCTACAATGAGCAGTTCTTC. As protein: CASSHTGGTSSYNEQFF.

This clone was detected a few times. The chain combines TRBV7-2 with TRBJ2-1, with 15 nucleotides matching TRBD2. The J segment lost 11 bases and the V segment lost 5 bases, leaving 10 bases of the junction unmatched. This CDR3 has 16 residues. In germline, CDR1 is SGHTA, CDR2 FQGNSA. The CDR3 protein is CASSQHPGLAGGQQFF. As DNA, the CDR3 is TGTGCCAGCAGCCAACACCCGGGACTAGCGGGAGGTCAGCAGTTCTTC. Variable domain in full (rest from reference TRBV7-2 and TRBJ2-1): GAGVSQSPSNKVTEKGKDVELRCDPISGHTALYWYRQSLGQGLEFLIYFQGNSAPDKSGLPSDRFSAERTGGSVSTLTIQRTQQEDSAVYLCASSQHPGLAGGQQFFGPGTRLTVL.

V and J are TRBV7-2 and TRBJ2-1; TRBD2 agrees at 8 bases. CDR1 is SGHTA, CDR2 FQGNSA, per germline. V lost 7 bases and J lost 10; bases outside the gene matches: 3. The CDR3 extends over 11 amino acids. The CDR3 DNA reads TGTGCCAGCACCAGACTAGCGGAGCAGTTCTTC. This codes for CASTRLAEQFF.

The genes are TRBV4-3 and TRBJ2-1; 10 bases match TRBD2. The V gene's germline CDR1 is LGHNA and CDR2 YSLEER. Trimming took 4 bases from V and 4 from J; bases not matched to a gene: 7. This CDR3 comprises 16 residues. CDR3 residues: CASSPSLTSGYNEQFF. The CDR3 DNA sequence: TGCGCCAGCAGCCCCTCTTTGACTAGCGGGTACAATGAGCAGTTCTTC.

The J gene is TRBJ1-2, the V gene TRBV10-3; TRBD1 is a possible D gene (5 bases). Trimming shortened V by 6 bases and J by 4 bases, and 18 bases separated the two germline ends. Germline values: CDR1 ENHRY, CDR2 SYGVKD. The CDR3 consists of 15 residues. The CDR3 protein is CAIRTNTLGLYGYTF. The CDR3 DNA reads TGTGCCATCAGGACGAATACTTTGGGACTCTATGGCTACACCTTC.

CDR3 sequence (DNA): TGTGCCAGCAGCTTAAGCCCGAACAATGAGCAGTTCTTC. Translated, it gives CASSLSPNNEQFF. The chain is built from TRBV7-7 and TRBJ2-1, with D unresolved. The V and J ends lost 2 bases and 5 bases respectively, with 7 bases between them. CDR1 SSHAT and CDR2 FNYEAQ come from the germline V gene (reference sequence). This CDR3 is built from 13 residues.

The chain uses TRBV30 and TRBJ2-5, with a weak D call TRBD2 (7 bases). The germline V gene encodes CDR1 GTSNPN and CDR2 SVGIG (reference sequence). Deletions cut 5 bases from V and 5 bases from J, with 9 bases between. The CDR3 spans 11 residues. CDR3 DNA: TGTGCCTGGGGCGGGGGCGAGACCCAGTACTTC. Its protein is CAWGGGETQYF.

With regard to this clone: The CDR3 ends on some other residue instead of the conserved phenylalanine or tryptophan, so this is likely a read error. The rearrangement uses TRBV5-4 and TRBJ1-2, with 7 bases that match TRBD1. Germline assignment: CDR1 SGHNT and CDR2 YYREEE (reference sequence). Losses at the gene ends were 0 bases for V and 3 bases for J; bases not matched to a gene: 5. The CDR3 consists of 15 residues. CDR3 coding DNA: TGTGCCAGCAGCTTGGGGCTCAGGGGGTACTATGGCTACACCCTC. This encodes CASSLGLRGYYGYTL.

The chain joins TRBV7-2 to TRBJ1-5, with a possible D match to TRBD1 (6 bases). The CDR3 totals 15 residues. V lost 1 base to trimming and J lost 0 bases, with 7 bases between them. Germline assignment: CDR1 SGHTA and CDR2 FQGNSA. The CDR3 region is CASSLVDSSNQPQHF. The CDR3 nucleotides are TGTGCCAGCAGCTTAGTGGACAGTAGCAATCAGCCCCAGCATTTT.

The V gene is TRBV6-5, the J gene TRBJ1-3; 10 nucleotides align to TRBD1. Trimming took 6 bases from V and 2 from J; bases not matched to a gene: 4. CDR1 and CDR2 from the germline V gene are MNHEY and SVGAGI. The CDR3 length is 15 residues. CDR3 sequence reads: CASRDDRGPGNTIYF. The CDR3 region has the DNA TGTGCCAGCAGAGACGACAGGGGGCCTGGAAACACCATATATTTT.

The sample holds a few counts of this clone. The chain recombines TRBV30 with TRBJ2-3; TRBD1 matches 8 bases. Per the germline V gene, CDR1 is GTSNPN and CDR2 is SVGIG (reference sequence). After removal of 2 bases from V and 6 bases from J, the junction contained 7 bases not matched to a gene. This CDR3 region has 14 residues. CDR3 nucleotides: TGTGCCTGGAGTCCCGACAGGGGAGTGGATACGCAGTATTTT. Protein product: CAWSPDRGVDTQYF.

V is TRBV5-1 and J is TRBJ1-2; 11 bases line up with TRBD1. The germline V gene encodes CDR1 SGHRS and CDR2 YFSETQ. J lost 5 bases, V lost 3 bases, and 0 bases had no gene match. The CDR3 length is 13 residues. CDR3: CASSWDRGYGYTF. Written as DNA, the CDR3 is TGCGCCAGCAGCTGGGACAGGGGGTATGGCTACACCTTC. Together with reference TRBV5-1 and TRBJ1-2, the CDR3 gives the full variable domain: KAGVTQTPRYLIKTRGQQVTLSCSPISGHRSVSWYQQTPGQGLQFLFEYFSETQRNKGNFPGRFSGRQFSNSRSEMNVSTLELGDSALYLCASSWDRGYGYTFGSGTRLTVV.

The rearrangement links TRBV6-1 to TRBJ2-1; 8 bases line up with TRBD2. This CDR3 has 14 amino acids. CDR1 and CDR2 from the germline V gene are MNHNS and SASEGT. The J segment lost 6 bases and the V segment lost 4 bases, leaving 5 bases of the junction unmatched. This CDR3 reads CASSASGPINEQFF. The CDR3 coding sequence is TGTGCCAGCAGTGCTAGCGGGCCCATCAATGAGCAGTTCTTC.

The chain carries TRBV6-5 and TRBJ1-2; the D gene is possibly TRBD1 (6 bases). The CDR3 totals 14 residues. The germline V gene encodes CDR1 MNHEY and CDR2 SVGAGI. Trimming took 0 bases from V and 6 from J, leaving 11 bases between them. The CDR3 DNA reads as TGTGCCAGCAGTTACTCTTGGACAGACCATGGCTACACCTTC. Amino acids: CASSYSWTDHGYTF.

V gene TRBV27 combines with J gene TRBJ1-2; D unresolved. The CDR3 contains 13 residues. Trimming removed 3 bases at V and 2 bases at J, with 7 bases between. CDR1 MNHEY and CDR2 SMNVEV come from the germline V gene (reference sequence). Here the CDR3 reads CASSFTPNYGYTF. CDR3 in DNA: TGTGCCAGCAGTTTCACACCCAACTATGGCTACACCTTC.

This chain uses TRBV29-1 with TRBJ2-7; D is perhaps TRBD2 (5 bases). V lost 4 bases and J 4 bases, leaving 11 bases between the germline ends. The germline V gene has CDR1 SQVTM and CDR2 ANQGSEA. CDR3 size: 12 residues. DNA for the CDR3: TGCAGCGTTGGACGTAGCGAGTACGAGCAGTACTTC. It codes for CSVGRSEYEQYF.

This clone came up a few times. The gene calls are TRBV4-1 and TRBJ2-7; 8 bases fit TRBD1. The CDR3 has 16 amino acids. V shed 0 bases, J shed 2 bases, and the junction held 6 bases outside the gene matches. Looked up from germline, CDR1 is MGHRA and CDR2 is YSYEKL. The CDR3 DNA reads as TGCGCCAGCAGCCAAGATCTTTCGGACAGGGCCTACGAGCAGTACTTC. Its translation: CASSQDLSDRAYEQYF.

The chain recombines TRBV28 with TRBJ2-1, with TRBD2 as a possible D gene (7 bases). V lost 11 bases and J 0 bases, leaving 20 bases between the germline ends. CDR1 is MDHEN and CDR2 is SYDVKM in the germline V gene. The CDR3 is 16 amino acids. The CDR3 here is CACRPGGGVSYNEQFF. CDR3 sequence (DNA): TGTGCCTGCCGCCCGGGGGGCGGGGTCTCCTACAATGAGCAGTTCTTC.

The rearrangement uses TRBV9 and TRBJ2-3; D possibly corresponds to TRBD2 (5 bases). The CDR3 runs to 16 residues. Germline CDR1 SGDLS, CDR2 YYNGEE. V dropped 0 bases and J dropped 5 bases, with 16 bases sitting between them. CDR3 in DNA: TGTGCCAGCAGCGTAGTTGCCAGCGGAGGTAAAGATACGCAGTATTTT. This translates into CASSVVASGGKDTQYF.

The chain recombines TRBV2 with TRBJ2-5; 8 bases are shared with TRBD2. Germline values: CDR1 SNHLY, CDR2 FYNNEI. This CDR3 spans 16 amino acids. The trim removed 4 bases at V and 2 bases at J, leaving 9 bases unmatched. The CDR3 sequence is CASSGLAGGLQETQYF. The CDR3 bases are TGTGCCAGCAGTGGTCTAGCGGGTGGGTTACAAGAGACCCAGTACTTC.

This chain connects TRBV5-6 to TRBJ2-1; TRBD1 matches at 8 bases. The CDR3 contains 18 residues. The V segment lost 2 bases and the J segment 0 bases; nucleotides outside the gene matches: 10. In germline, CDR1 is SGHDT, CDR2 YYEEEE. CDR3 sequence (DNA): TGTGCCAGCAGCTTCCTTTCAGCAGACAGGGGCTCCTACAATGAGCAGTTCTTC. It translates to CASSFLSADRGSYNEQFF.

J is TRBJ1-5 and V is TRBV28; 10 nucleotides match TRBD1. Germline V gene sequence: CDR1 MDHEN, CDR2 SYDVKM. The CDR3 runs to 15 residues. V dropped 3 bases and J dropped 7; count of bases not matched to a gene: 6. CDR3 loop: CASSFRTGGFQPQHF. The CDR3 nucleotides are TGTGCCAGCAGTTTTAGGACAGGGGGGTTCCAGCCCCAGCATTTT. Looking up the rest from reference TRBV28 and TRBJ1-5 gives the full variable domain: DVKVTQSSRYLVKRTGEKVFLECVQDMDHENMFWYRQDPGLGLRLIYFSYDVKMKEKGDIPEGYSVSREKKERFSLILESASTNQTSMYLCASSFRTGGFQPQHFGDGTRLSIL.

The J gene is TRBJ2-5, the V gene TRBV28; 7 nucleotides match TRBD2. Germline loops: CDR1 MDHEN, CDR2 SYDVKM. The V and J ends lost 4 bases and 5 bases, in that order; junction bases with no gene match: 10. The CDR3 sequence is 15 residues long. Here the CDR3 DNA reads TGTGCCAGCAGTTCCTTGGGGGGGAGGGCGGAGACCCAGTACTTC. Translating it yields CASSSLGGRAETQYF.

This chain uses TRBV10-3 with TRBJ2-7, with D possibly being TRBD2 (6 bases). This CDR3 has 13 residues. The germline V gene has CDR1 ENHRY and CDR2 SYGVKD. V lost 10 bases to trimming and J lost 3 bases, with 16 bases between them. CDR3 loop: CATEAGVGYEQYF. The DNA for the CDR3 is TGTGCCACCGAAGCGGGCGTCGGCTACGAGCAGTACTTC.

The chain is built from TRBV28 and TRBJ1-5; D is undetermined. Germline loops: CDR1 MDHEN, CDR2 SYDVKM. The CDR3 is 14 amino acids. V was shortened by 7 bases and J by 7 bases, with 17 bases between the two germline ends. The CDR3 bases are TGTGCCAGCAATCCACGGGTACCACGCCAGCCCCAGCATTTT. This gives the protein CASNPRVPRQPQHF.